This T cell receptor (beta chain) was retrieved from a study of human T cells and chemical hapten exposure. Study information: How much TCR each sample yielded varied, mostly because pooled library volumes differed slightly. Findings of the study overall: Once DPC sensitization occurred, TCRs above 1 in 1000 frequency showed no change.

The library put unique molecular identifiers onto individual cDNA molecules. Original data processing: Individual samples carried between roughly 23,224 and 700,000 TCRs, with approximately 100,000 as the median. TCRdb fed the RACE reads into MiXCR, producing one record per CDR3 protein. The V and J calls and clone size come from TCRdb's table, not from the authors' own analysis. This table has more than 75,000 distinct CDR3 sequences, over 8.5% appearing once. Noted time point: healthy volunteer bleed at 6 weeks. The authors' total RNA extraction used unfractionated whole blood. This clonotype was found many times. Antigen unknown. The V and J ends lost 3 bases and 0 bases respectively, with 11 bases between them. The CDR3 covers 15 residues.

This receptor was obtained from a male donor in good health. Some clones in this sample may be carry-over from other donors' samples. Material: whole blood. This rearrangement joins TRBV12-3 or TRBV12-4 to TRBJ1-2; D is unclear. As DNA, the CDR3 is TGTGCCAGCAGTTTCGTACGGTTAGCTAACTATGGCTACACCTTC. Its protein is CASSFVRLANYGYTF.